This entry lists 14 T cell receptor beta chains sequenced from one sample in a study of blood T cell repertoires in COVID-19. This table comes from immunoSEQ multiplex PCR, and its TCRdb copy is limited to in-frame clones, with some not included. The sample contains approximately 190,000 clones, roughly 80% of which appear only once. Sequences were obtained from peripheral blood. The receptors here all came from a human donor in a cohort sampled during active COVID-19.

The chain couples TRBV6-5 to TRBJ2-5; possible D gene TRBD2, 6 bases. CDR1 and CDR2 (germline): MNHEY, SVGAGI. The V gene lost 5 bases and the J gene lost 7 bases, with 14 bases spanning the gap. The CDR3 spans 13 residues. The CDR3 bases are TGTGCCAGCAGTAAAACTGACGGGGGGACCCAGTACTTC. This translates into CASSKTDGGTQYF.

The chain joins TRBV30 to TRBJ2-2, with TRBD2 as a possible D gene (6 bases). The V gene's germline CDR1 is GTSNPN and CDR2 SVGIG (reference sequence). V dropped 4 bases and J dropped 6 bases, with 9 bases sitting between them. The CDR3 sequence is 12 residues long. The CDR3 protein is CAWKWGAGELFF. CDR3 nucleotides: TGTGCCTGGAAATGGGGGGCCGGGGAGCTGTTTTTT. Supplemented by reference TRBV30 and TRBJ2-2, the full variable domain reads SQTIHQWPATLVQPVGSPLSLECTVEGTSNPNLYWYRQAAGRGLQLLFYSVGIGQISSEVPQNLSASRPQDRQFILSSKKLLLSDSGFYLCAWKWGAGELFFGEGSRLTVL.

This clone was observed a handful of times. The chain recombines TRBV9 with TRBJ2-5; 7 nucleotides align to TRBD2. From germline, CDR1 is SGDLS and CDR2 YYNGEE. The CDR3 extends over 15 amino acids. Trimming cost V 0 bases and J 4 bases; bases outside gene matches: 6. DNA of the CDR3: TGTGCCAGCAGCGTAGCTGGGACTACACGAGAGACCCAGTACTTC. This gives the protein CASSVAGTTRETQYF. Using reference TRBV9 and TRBJ2-5 for the parts outside the CDR3, the full variable domain is DSGVTQTPKHLITATGQRVTLRCSPRSGDLSVYWYQQSLDQGLQFLIQYYNGEERAKGNILERFSAQQFPDLHSELNLSSLELGDSALYFCASSVAGTTRETQYFGPGTRLLVL.

The rearrangement uses TRBV7-9 and TRBJ1-1, with D uncertain. The germline gives CDR1 SEHNR, CDR2 FQNEAQ (reference sequence). Trimming pared 6 bases from V and 2 bases from J, leaving 10 bases between. The CDR3 contains 13 residues. CDR3 coding DNA: TGTGCCAGCAGTACTGGTAGAAACACTGAAGCTTTCTTT. Protein product: CASSTGRNTEAFF.

The chain links TRBV7-9 to TRBJ1-3, with no clear D. Germline CDR1 SEHNR, CDR2 FQNEAQ (reference sequence). The CDR3 contains 17 residues. V was pared by 5 bases and J by 0 bases, with 17 bases between. The CDR3 sequence: CASSREPRLASGNTIYF. The CDR3 DNA reads TGTGCCAGCAGCCGGGAACCCCGCCTTGCCTCTGGAAACACCATATATTTT.

The table lists this clone with a few counts. The chain carries TRBV7-6 and TRBJ2-2; D is unresolved. The CDR3 sequence is 14 residues long. Germline V CDR1 and CDR2: SGHVS, FNYEAQ. V lost 7 bases to trimming and J lost 0 bases, with 9 bases between them. The CDR3 DNA sequence: TGTGCCAGCAAGGAGACTTCGAACACCGGGGAGCTGTTTTTT. Residues: CASKETSNTGELFF.

V and J are TRBV4-2 and TRBJ2-1; 11 bases map to TRBD2. The CDR3 is 18 amino acids. Germline V gives CDR1 LGHNA, CDR2 YNFKEQ. V was pared by 3 bases and J by 7 bases, with 14 bases of the junction left unmatched. CDR3: CASSQEPSLAGVGNEQFF. CDR3 bases: TGTGCCAGCAGCCAGGAGCCCTCACTAGCGGGAGTCGGTAATGAGCAGTTCTTC.

This chain uses TRBV28 with TRBJ1-6; 8 bases are shared with TRBD1. Trimming took 7 bases from V and 8 from J; bases not matched to a gene: 7. The CDR3 loop spans 14 amino acids. Germline CDR1 reads MDHEN; CDR2 reads SYDVKM. The CDR3 region is CASTPGQAYSPLHF. The CDR3 nucleotides read TGTGCCAGCACCCCGGGACAGGCTTATTCACCCCTCCACTTT.

The rearrangement joins TRBV27 to TRBJ2-7, with D uncertain. The CDR3 has 13 amino acids. With 2 bases removed from V and 0 bases from J, the gap between germline ends came to 5 bases. Germline V gene sequence: CDR1 MNHEY, CDR2 SMNVEV (reference sequence). This chain's CDR3 is CASSLASSYEQYF. CDR3 DNA sequence: TGTGCCAGCAGTTTAGCTAGCTCCTACGAGCAGTACTTC.

The chain links TRBV29-1 to TRBJ2-5; D is undetermined. Between the trimmed V and J ends, which lost 4 bases and 5 bases, there was a span of 11 bases. Germline assignment: CDR1 SQVTM and CDR2 ANQGSEA. This CDR3 has 12 residues. For the CDR3, the DNA is TGCAGCGTTGCCCCCAGCAGGGAGACCCAGTACTTC. Its translation: CSVAPSRETQYF.

This clone was picked up one time. The V and J genes are TRBV6-1 and TRBJ2-5, with D possibly matching TRBD2 (5 bases). Trimming shortened V by 2 bases and J by 1 base, and 11 bases separated the two germline ends. CDR3 length: 15 residues. CDR1 is MNHNS, CDR2 SASEGT, per germline. The CDR3 region has the DNA TGTGCCAGCAGTGAAACCCGGGGAGTCCAAGAGACCCAGTACTTC. Amino acid sequence: CASSETRGVQETQYF.

Comment on this clone: Other DNA sequences in the sample encode the same CDR3. The J gene is TRBJ1-2, the V gene TRBV5-1; 7 bases align to TRBD1. The CDR3 contains 13 residues. Germline-derived CDR1 and CDR2 are SGHRS and YFSETQ. The ends lost 0 bases at V and 5 bases at J; junction bases unmatched: 1. The CDR3 DNA sequence: TGCGCCAGCAGCTTGGAGACAGGGTATGGCTACACCTTC. This sequence encodes CASSLETGYGYTF. The whole variable domain, filled in from reference TRBV5-1 and TRBJ1-2, reads KAGVTQTPRYLIKTRGQQVTLSCSPISGHRSVSWYQQTPGQGLQFLFEYFSETQRNKGNFPGRFSGRQFSNSRSEMNVSTLELGDSALYLCASSLETGYGYTFGSGTRLTVV.

This chain connects TRBV28 to TRBJ1-2, with a possible D match to TRBD1 (5 bases). CDR1 is MDHEN, CDR2 SYDVKM, per germline. The CDR3 contains 15 residues. Trimming stripped 2 bases from V and 3 bases from J, with 13 bases between. Here the CDR3 DNA reads TGTGCCAGCAGTTTAGGGGCACAGCATTACTATGGCTACACCTTC. This translates into CASSLGAQHYYGYTF.

This chain connects TRBV5-5 to TRBJ1-4; no definite D call. The CDR3 contains 16 residues. CDR1 is SGHKS and CDR2 is YYEKEE in the germline V gene (reference sequence). V dropped 2 bases and J dropped 8 bases, with 19 bases sitting between them. CDR3 sequence (DNA): TGTGCCAGCAGCTTCCTACCGGGAAGCCAAAACGAAAAACTGTTTTTT. Translated, it gives CASSFLPGSQNEKLFF.